The T cell receptor (beta chain) described here comes from a study of shared clonotypes between healthy human individuals (dated by TCRdb to 2020 to 2021). In terms of the full investigation: The cohort comprised a couple of women and a few men aged 18 to 49 years. For each donor, three plates each were used for CD4 naive and CD4 memory, two plates were used for CD8 naive, and one plate was used for CD8 memory. Leukapheresis yielded between about 0.9 and 9.5 billion PBMCs per donor. Blood TCR repertoires of 5 or 6 healthy adults were deeply sequenced to estimate repertoire size and the extent of clonotype sharing between individuals. To increase sequencing depth and limit assay-specific biases, different laboratories used diverse techniques to prepare libraries and sequence TCR repertoires.

The donors were healthy, HIV-negative adults who had no recently reported acute infections or vaccinations. Every donor was a Caucasian adult residing in Nashville, Tennessee, USA. CD4+ T cells were enriched by magnetic negative selection; naive cells were then positively selected on CD45RA, and the negative fraction formed the memory subset. Blood was obtained by leukapheresis, after which PBMCs were separated by Ficoll-Histopaque density gradient centrifugation and cryopreserved in liquid nitrogen vapor phase. Analytical flow cytometry was used to check the purity and quantity of each magnetically sorted T cell population. Genomic DNA was isolated from each sorted fraction and quantified by UV absorbance on a Nanodrop 2000c. This clone was counted once. Its antigen remains undetermined. Base qualities are not recorded, but no much larger clone differs from it by a single base. Measured from the cysteine to the phenylalanine, the CDR3 is 13 residues long. Only CDR3 DNA is held: 39 bases, read in frame from base 1. CDR1 and CDR2, looked up from the germline V gene, are MNHEY and SVGAGI. V is clipped by 6 bases and J by 6 bases, and the sequence between their germline boundaries is 13 bases long.

Results and caveats for the whole study, not just this receptor: Higher generation probabilities were observed for clonotypes shared by all four sorted-subset donors than for non-shared clonotypes. Estimated clonotype richness was generally larger for naive than for memory subsets. Incomplete sequencing was indicated by rarefaction of sorted-subset datasets, despite the large sequencing depth. Because the study included a small number of donors, the genetic and exposure-history diversity represented was limited. Sampling was restricted to blood, and TCR repertoires in tissue are likely to differ from TCR repertoires in blood. When several donors were compared, the shared fraction of clonotypes was around 5.1% for naive CD4, about 4% for naive CD8, 2.3% for memory CD4, and roughly 0.43% for memory CD8. Pairwise subsampling indicated that sequencing depth was expected to affect the degree of clonotype sharing among donors.

TCR CDR3 regions were amplified from genomic DNA by multiplex PCR using the deep immunoSEQ assay. Genomic DNA extracted from each cell subset was distributed evenly over all wells of several immunoSEQ 96-well plates, and each plate served as one replicate. For sorted subsets, 200 to 250 ng of genomic DNA, equivalent to around 29,000 T cell genomes, went into each replicate PCR. Purified libraries were measured with a Qubit 3.0 fluorometer, size-checked on a Bioanalyzer 2100, and measured again with the KAPA Library Quantification kit. Each immunoSEQ 96-well plate was sequenced on its own single-read 150-cycle Illumina NextSeq 550 flow cell. Concerning the study's data processing: The immunoSEQ output contained only junctional sequences without quality scores, so filtering could not match that applied to full-length reads. To assign V/J genes and CDR3, sequences were annotated using PyIR, a Python wrapper for IgBLAST v1.9, with IMGT germline references. Reads were removed for weak V/J assignments (E-value above 1e-6), missing CDR3, stop codons, out-of-frame junctions, or ambiguous translated residues. A V3J clonotype was defined by an identical inferred V gene, J gene, and CDR3 amino acid sequence. To compute the percentage overlap between repertoires, the number of shared unique clonotypes was divided by the size of the smaller repertoire. RTK rarefaction, the Chao1 estimator, and Recon v2.1 estimates of unobserved clonotypes were used to assess repertoire richness. Generation probabilities for all TCRbeta clonotypes obtained by the gDNA method from a handful of donors were computed using OLGA. TCRdb obtained this table from immuneACCESS and retained in-frame rearrangements with V and J assigned. These tables miss some clones; where compared with another copy, unresolved V genes account for less than half of the shortfall, and the remainder is unexplained. The DNA was the basis for D and trimming; V, J and clone size are from that table. The sample records about 1 million clones, more than 60% of which are singletons. The top ten clones comprise about 1.5% of the sample.

The TCR comes from a man in his late teens or twenties in good health. The sample comprised memory CD4+ T cells sorted from blood. The cell subset or site label on this specimen signifies: CD45RA-negative fraction. The sequence is built from TRBV6-5 and TRBJ2-3; the D gene is possibly TRBD2, with 6 bases matching. The CDR3 corresponds to CASRAPSVDTQYF. The nucleotide sequence reads as follows: TGTGCCAGCAGGGCCCCTAGCGTTGATACGCAGTATTTT.